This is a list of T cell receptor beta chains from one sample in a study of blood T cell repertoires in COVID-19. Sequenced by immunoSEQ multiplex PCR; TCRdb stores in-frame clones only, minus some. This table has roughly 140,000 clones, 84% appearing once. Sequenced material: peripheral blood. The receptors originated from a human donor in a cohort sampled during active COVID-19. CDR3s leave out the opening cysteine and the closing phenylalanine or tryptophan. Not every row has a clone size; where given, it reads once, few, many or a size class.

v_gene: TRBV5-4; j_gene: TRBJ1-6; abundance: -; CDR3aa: ASSLDRVTLH
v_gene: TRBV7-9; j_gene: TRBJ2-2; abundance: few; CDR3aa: ASSSFRNTGELF
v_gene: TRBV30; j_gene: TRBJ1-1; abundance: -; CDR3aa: AKGAVDTEAF
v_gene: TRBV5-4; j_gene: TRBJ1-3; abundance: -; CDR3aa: ASSLKGGGVERGNTIY
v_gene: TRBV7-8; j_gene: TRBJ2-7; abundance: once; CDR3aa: ASSLAGGNYEQY
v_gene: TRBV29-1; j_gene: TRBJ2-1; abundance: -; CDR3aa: SISGGAYEQF
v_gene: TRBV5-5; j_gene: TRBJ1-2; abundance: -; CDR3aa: ASSFKGQQTIYGYT
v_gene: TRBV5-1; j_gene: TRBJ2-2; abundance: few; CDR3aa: ASSFDGRTGELF
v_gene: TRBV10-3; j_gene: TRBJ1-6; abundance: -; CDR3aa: AIRGTGDDNSPLH
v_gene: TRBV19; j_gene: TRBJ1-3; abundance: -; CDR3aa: ASEQGVSGNTIY
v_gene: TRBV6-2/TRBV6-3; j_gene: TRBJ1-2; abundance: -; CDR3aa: ASSYGGTGGLYGYT
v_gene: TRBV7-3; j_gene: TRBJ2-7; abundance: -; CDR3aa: ASSLGRGDYEQY
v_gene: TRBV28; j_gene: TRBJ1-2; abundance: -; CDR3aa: ASSSPGGYNYGYT
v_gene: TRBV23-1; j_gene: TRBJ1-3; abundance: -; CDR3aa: ASSQSTRQGCLTLGNTIY
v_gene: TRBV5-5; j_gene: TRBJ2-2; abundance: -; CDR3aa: ASSLDGVTGELF
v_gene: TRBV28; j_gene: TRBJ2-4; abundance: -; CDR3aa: ASSSSAGALAKNIQY
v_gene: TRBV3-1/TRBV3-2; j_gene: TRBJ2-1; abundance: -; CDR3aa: ASSQGTGFDEQF
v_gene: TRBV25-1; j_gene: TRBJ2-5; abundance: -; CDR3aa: ASSLMGARETQY
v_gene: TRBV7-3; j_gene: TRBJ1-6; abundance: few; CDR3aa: ASSPTDSSPLH
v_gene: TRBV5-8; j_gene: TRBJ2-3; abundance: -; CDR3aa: ASSLAGGTQY
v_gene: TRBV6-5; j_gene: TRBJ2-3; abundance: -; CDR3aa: AGRASQGRTDTQY
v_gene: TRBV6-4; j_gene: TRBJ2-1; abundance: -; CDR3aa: ASSTTGYNEQF
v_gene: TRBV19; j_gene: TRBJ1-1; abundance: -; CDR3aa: ASIPRRQPNTEAF
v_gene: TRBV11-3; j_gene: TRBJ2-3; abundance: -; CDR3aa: ASSLGTTSQDTQY
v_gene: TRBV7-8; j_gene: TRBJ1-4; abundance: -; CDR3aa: ASSASGTAYGKLF
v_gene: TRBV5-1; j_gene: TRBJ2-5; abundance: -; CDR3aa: ASKWTGGSETQY
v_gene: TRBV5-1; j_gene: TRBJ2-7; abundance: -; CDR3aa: ASRGGEKGEQY
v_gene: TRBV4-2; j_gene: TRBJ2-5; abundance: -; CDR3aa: ASSQDLFGGGGSETQY
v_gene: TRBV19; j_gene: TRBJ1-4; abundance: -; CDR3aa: ASSSQGGEKLF
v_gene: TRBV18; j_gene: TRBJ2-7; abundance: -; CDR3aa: ASSQGQSYEQY
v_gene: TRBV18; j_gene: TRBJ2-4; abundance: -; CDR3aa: ASSPQKGLAKNIQY
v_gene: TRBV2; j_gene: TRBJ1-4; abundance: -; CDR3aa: ASAPGSTNEKLF
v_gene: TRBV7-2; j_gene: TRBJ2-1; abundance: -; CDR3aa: ASSYHPRDLNANEQF
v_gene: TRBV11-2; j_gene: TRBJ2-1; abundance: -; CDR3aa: ASSHTGSSYNEQF
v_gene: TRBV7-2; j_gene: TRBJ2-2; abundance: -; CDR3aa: ASSLSIQGTGELF
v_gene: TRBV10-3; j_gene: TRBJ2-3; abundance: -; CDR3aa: AAGLASNTQY
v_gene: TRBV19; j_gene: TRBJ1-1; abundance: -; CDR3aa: ASSIDYFTEAF
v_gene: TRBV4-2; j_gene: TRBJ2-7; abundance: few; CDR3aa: ASSPSGTASYEQY
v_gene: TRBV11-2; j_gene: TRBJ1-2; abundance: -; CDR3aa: ASSLVLGRDYGYT
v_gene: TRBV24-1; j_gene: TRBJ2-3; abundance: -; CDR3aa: ATVGVSDTQY
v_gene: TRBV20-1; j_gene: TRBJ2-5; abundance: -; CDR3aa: SASTGGQETQY
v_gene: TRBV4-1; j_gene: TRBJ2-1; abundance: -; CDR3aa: ASSRIHASGGVSYNEQF
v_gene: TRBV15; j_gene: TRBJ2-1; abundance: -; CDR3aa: ATSRVAAGVNEQF
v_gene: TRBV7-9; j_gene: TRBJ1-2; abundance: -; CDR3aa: ASSLEAAYGYT
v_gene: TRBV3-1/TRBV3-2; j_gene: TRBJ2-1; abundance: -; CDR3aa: ASSQDGTFYNEQF
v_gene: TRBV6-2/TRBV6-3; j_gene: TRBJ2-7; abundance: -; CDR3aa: ASSYAGGNYEQY
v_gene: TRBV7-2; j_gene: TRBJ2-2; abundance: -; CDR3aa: ASSLQGGGSTGELF
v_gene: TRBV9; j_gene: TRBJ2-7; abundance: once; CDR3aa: ASSVDQTASYEQY
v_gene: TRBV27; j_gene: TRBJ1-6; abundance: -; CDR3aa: ASSSPDRSSYNSPLH
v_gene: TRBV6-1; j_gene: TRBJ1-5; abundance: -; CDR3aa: ASSEAGPRVDQPQH
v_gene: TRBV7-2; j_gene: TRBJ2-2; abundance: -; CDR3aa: ASNLIRGNTGELF
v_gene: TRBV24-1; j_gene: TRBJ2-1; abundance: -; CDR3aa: ATSDSTGQGYNEQF